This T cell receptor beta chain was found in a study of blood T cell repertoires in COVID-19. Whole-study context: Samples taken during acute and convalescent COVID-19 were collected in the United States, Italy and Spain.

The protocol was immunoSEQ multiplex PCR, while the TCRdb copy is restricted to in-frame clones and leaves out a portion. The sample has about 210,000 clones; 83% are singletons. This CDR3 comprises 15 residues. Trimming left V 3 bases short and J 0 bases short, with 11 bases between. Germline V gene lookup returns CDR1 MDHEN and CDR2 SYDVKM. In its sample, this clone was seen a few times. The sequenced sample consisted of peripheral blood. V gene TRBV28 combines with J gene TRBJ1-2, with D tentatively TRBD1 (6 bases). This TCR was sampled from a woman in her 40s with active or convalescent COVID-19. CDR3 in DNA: TGTGCCAGCAGTTTTTGGACAGATGCTAACTATGGCTACACCTTC. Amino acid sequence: CASSFWTDANYGYTF.